This T cell receptor beta chain was recorded in a study of T cells in Graves' hyperthyroidism and ophthalmopathy (dated by TCRdb to between 2017 and 2020). For the study in its entirety: Peripheral blood was collected at initial diagnosis, before any treatment. To identify TCR V-J signatures that set the groups apart, the researchers used a discovery cohort of more than 95 patients, made up of about 44 with Graves' ophthalmopathy and some 55 with stable Graves' hyperthyroidism. Whether ophthalmopathy could be predicted prospectively was tested in an independent validation cohort made up of 18 hyperthyroidism patients plus 17 patients who later progressed to ophthalmopathy. The approximately 98 discovery patients were randomly divided into training and test sets at a 7:3 ratio. In addition, the study compared T-cell repertoires in thyroid tissue and in blood from six Graves' hyperthyroidism patients. Once sampling was done, hyperthyroidism patients were given methimazole at a starting dose of 30 mg daily, whereas ophthalmopathy patients were given high-dose intravenous methylprednisolone. According to the paper, TCR Vbeta CDR3 sequencing was carried out on 135 peripheral blood samples, which came from fewer than 50 ophthalmopathy, 80 or so hyperthyroidism and about 17 progressor patients.

This clonotype has just a few counts. Its antigen remains unidentified. No qualities accompany the bases; no much larger clone lies one base away. The TCR beta CDR3 regions were amplified from the RNA transcripts. The TCR CDR3 was subjected to a first round of RT-PCR using the HTBI primer set and the Qiagen OneStep RT-PCR kit. Libraries were constructed in a second round of multiplex PCR, after which size selection and purification were carried out. The libraries were sequenced on an Illumina HiSeq2000 using paired-end 100 bp reads. In the original analysis: SOAPnuke was used to process the raw data, with reads discarded if the reads contained adapters or uncalled bases, had a mean Phred below 15, or lacked an exact constant-primer or identifier match. COPE v1.2.5 was used to merge high-quality paired reads, and clonotypes were defined as unique nucleotide sequences. Clonotypes were aligned to IMGT TRBV, TRBD and TRBJ reference segments using MiTCR v1.1. Analysis was restricted to V-J combinations with a frequency above 0.0001, which covered roughly 99% of repertoires. The TCS score was defined as F50 (clonal expansion) divided by E x V (chaos), with BLOSUM62-based TCRdist calculated between CDR3 peptides within each V-J. Welch's t-statistics and random forest reduced just over 500 V-J features to roughly 13, which were used in a naive Bayes classifier (R e1071). Using fastp at Q25 and MiXCR, TCRdb reprocessed the public reads and kept productive beta chains. Each entry merges the rows of one CDR3 protein and shows their most common DNA and genes. TCRdb's processing, not the authors' own work, is the source of the V and J calls. The sample contains a few hundred thousand distinct CDR3 sequences, approximately 18% of them found a single time. 39% of the sample is taken by the ten largest.

Study-wide conclusions, independent of this receptor: Ophthalmopathy was separated from stable hyperthyroidism by a 13 V-J signature model, with about 88% sensitivity and about 84% specificity obtained in cross-validation and 80%/75% obtained in testing. No statistical method was used to fix the sample size in advance, and group allocation was not hidden from the investigators. During validation, the model predicted progression to ophthalmopathy a median of about 6.5 months ahead of onset, with almost 71% sensitivity and about 75% specificity. Most expanded thyroid clonotypes (frequency above 0.001) were also detected in blood, suggesting blood repertoires may reflect thyroid immune responses.

Ophthalmopathy patients had moderately to severely active disease, with a Clinical Activity Score of 3 or more, a NOSPECS grade of 4 or more, and a disease duration of less than 3 months. Any patient with an uncontrolled infection, another autoimmune disease, pregnancy or lactation was excluded. Diagnoses relied on clinical symptoms, serum thyroxine and TRAb, thyroid ultrasound and orbital computed tomography. PBMCs were separated from 7.5 to 10 ml of fresh peripheral blood using Ficoll-Paque density gradient centrifugation. Total RNA was extracted using Trizol reagent, and RNA quality was assessed on an Agilent 2100 Bioanalyzer. This clonotype originated in a man in his fifties or sixties with Graves' ophthalmopathy. The sequenced sample consisted of blood.

This receptor carries the CDR3 CSASGQGNTGELFF. Here is the DNA: TGCAGTGCAAGCGGACAGGGGAACACCGGGGAGCTGTTTTTT. The chain is assembled from TRBV20-1 and TRBJ2-2, with 8 bases matching TRBD1. From the germline V gene (reference sequence), CDR1 is DFQATT and CDR2 is SNEGSKA. The CDR3, from cysteine to phenylalanine, totals 14 residues. This entry keeps only the CDR3 DNA: 42 bases, framed from base 1. Trimming removed 6 bases from V and 1 base from J; the gene matches leave 4 bases unexplained.